This T cell receptor beta chain was profiled in a study of Graves' ophthalmopathy and Graves' hyperthyroidism. This clonotype was seen a few times. Its antigen is undetermined. The authors amplified TCR beta CDR3 regions from RNA transcripts. Amplification began with first-round RT-PCR using HTBI primers, then second-round multiplex PCR was performed. TCRdb independently ran MiXCR on the multiplex PCR reads; one entry per CDR3 protein. The sample gives roughly 700,000 distinct CDR3 sequences, 35% to 50% of which show up once; 44% is in the top ten. Germline V gives CDR1 SGHKS, CDR2 YYEKEE (reference sequence). The CDR3 has 15 residues. V lost 3 bases and J lost 4; bases outside the gene matches: 6. Overall study results and limits: The model's ophthalmopathy progression predictions had more than 55% sensitivity and 72.22% specificity. Detection in blood was also observed for most expanded thyroid clonotypes above 0.001 frequency.

This receptor was obtained from an adult man with Graves' ophthalmopathy. Specimen: peripheral blood. The chain joins TRBV5-5 to TRBJ2-2; 7 bases agree with TRBD1. In DNA form, the CDR3 reads TGTGCCAGCAGCTCCGGGACAGTAGCCACCGGGGAGCTGTTTTTT. It encodes CASSSGTVATGELFF.